This T cell receptor beta chain emerged from a study of regulatory T cells in long-lasting Graves disease. The V gene lost 1 base and the J gene lost 0 bases, with 10 bases spanning the gap. There are 15 residues in the CDR3. Per germline, CDR1 SGHTA and CDR2 FQGNSA. Time point meaning: newly diagnosed GD, antithyroid drugs for less than 3 months. The TCR library used RNA extracted from PBMCs. The authors diagnosed Graves' disease using American Thyroid Association guidelines. Construction of TCR beta libraries relied on iRepertoire HTBI primers and on Arm-PCR targeting CDR3 regions. TCRdb fed the multiplex PCR reads into MiXCR, producing one record per CDR3 protein. The data contain about 540,000 distinct CDR3 sequences, about 13% of them singletons. This clonotype was seen ten or more times. These same records also appear under a second study, on T cells in Graves' hyperthyroidism and ophthalmopathy.

Here the sequenced sample was peripheral blood mononuclear cells (PBMCs), taken at new diagnosis, from a patient treated with antithyroid drugs. The sequence was obtained from a man under 40 with Graves disease. The rearrangement joins TRBV7-2 to TRBJ2-7; no reliable D call. DNA for the CDR3: TGTGCCAGCAGCTTAGAGGCCCCTTTCTCCTACGAGCAGTACTTC. Translation gives CASSLEAPFSYEQYF.